This entry concerns a single T cell receptor beta chain. Antigen specificity is unknown. The data were produced by immunoSEQ multiplex PCR, yet TCRdb's version contains in-frame clones alone and is incomplete. The sample contains some 21,000 clones, approximately 88% of which appear only once. Time point of the sample: week 47, end of study. The investigators gave 300 ug of mutant IDH1 20-mer peptide in each vaccine dose, together with topical imiquimod. These data belong to a study of a mutant IDH1 vaccine in newly diagnosed glioma. Study summary: Mean patient age was about 40 years; approximately 62% were male and around 38% female. Every participant had undergone radiotherapy, temozolomide, or both before, and most underwent both. The timing of visit V12 was week 35, and that of visit V13 was week 47. Overall study results and limits: The authors found pseudoprogression apparently unrelated to changes in top peripheral T cell clonotypes.

Per the germline V gene, CDR1 is SGHTA and CDR2 is FQGNSA. The junction had 8 bases not matched to a gene; V was cut back by 5 bases and J by 3 bases. The CDR3 length is 16 residues. The sequencing used PBMCs, collected from a glioma patient whose treatment included an IDH1 peptide vaccine. The origin of this receptor is a man aged 35 to 55 with glioma. The gene calls are TRBV7-2 and TRBJ2-5; 11 bases align to TRBD2. The CDR3 DNA reads TGTGCCAGCAGCCTTTCGGGACTAGCGGAAAAAGAGACCCAGTACTTC. Its translation is CASSLSGLAEKETQYF.